This entry lists 20 T cell receptor beta chains sequenced from one sample in a study of blood T cell repertoires in COVID-19. Only in-frame clones appear in the TCRdb table, and some are missing; sequencing was by immunoSEQ multiplex PCR. The sample consists of 110,000 to 150,000 clones, approximately 80% of them appearing once. What was sequenced was peripheral blood. These receptors were obtained from a woman older than 75 in a cohort sampled during active or convalescent COVID-19.

J is TRBJ2-7 and V is TRBV7-8; 11 bases align to TRBD2. V was clipped by 6 bases and J by 6 bases; unmatched bases: 10. The length of the CDR3 is 15 residues. The germline V gene has CDR1 SGHVS and CDR2 FQNEAQ. CDR3 sequence (DNA): TGTGCCAGCAGTTATCTAGCGGGAGGACTAAGCGAGCAGTACGTC. This gives the protein CASSYLAGGLSEQYV.

The CDR3 DNA reads TGTGCCAGCAGCCAAGATCGGGGGAGGGCTAACTATGGCTACACCTTC. It encodes CASSQDRGRANYGYTF. This chain uses TRBV4-2 with TRBJ1-2; possible D gene TRBD1, 5 bases. The germline V and J ends were trimmed by 0 bases and 0 bases, with 11 bases remaining between them. The CDR3 is 16 amino acids. Germline loops: CDR1 LGHNA, CDR2 YNFKEQ.

The J gene is TRBJ2-5, the V gene TRBV6-4, with 7 nucleotides matching TRBD2. With V trimmed by 11 bases and J by 5 bases, 11 bases remained unmatched. There are 13 residues in the CDR3. CDR1 MRHNA and CDR2 SNTAGT come from the germline V gene. The CDR3 bases are TGTGCCGCCTCGGGACTACCGCGGGAGACCCAGTACTTC. It specifies CAASGLPRETQYF.

The V and J genes are TRBV6-5 and TRBJ1-5, with 10 bases identical to TRBD1. The CDR3 runs to 15 residues. V shed 8 bases and J 0 bases; nucleotides not matched to a gene: 4. Germline CDR1 and CDR2: MNHEY and SVGAGI. CDR3 DNA sequence: TGTGCCAGCGGACAGGGGGGATATAGCAATCAGCCCCAGCATTTT. Amino acid sequence: CASGQGGYSNQPQHF.

The chain links TRBV5-6 to TRBJ1-5, with TRBD1 as a possible D gene (5 bases). There are 14 residues in the CDR3. Germline CDR1 is SGHDT and CDR2 is YYEEEE. With 4 bases removed from V and 3 bases from J, the gap between germline ends came to 11 bases. DNA for the CDR3: TGTGCCAGCAGCCCCGGGGGTTACAATCAGCCCCAGCATTTT. Translation: CASSPGGYNQPQHF.

The CDR3 protein is CASSFSAGGYTF. DNA for the CDR3: TGCGCCAGCAGCTTTTCTGCGGGAGGCTACACCTTC. The rearrangement uses TRBV5-1 and TRBJ1-2; no definite D call. Trimming removed 2 bases at V and 8 bases at J, with 10 bases between. The germline V gene encodes CDR1 SGHRS and CDR2 YFSETQ. CDR3 length equals 12 residues.

The chain is built from TRBV5-5 and TRBJ1-1; maybe TRBD1 (6 bases). CDR3 size: 15 residues. The V gene lost 0 bases and the J gene lost 5 bases, with 14 bases spanning the gap. Germline-derived CDR1 and CDR2 are SGHKS and YYEKEE (reference sequence). The CDR3 reads CASSLVPGVGTEAFF. DNA of the CDR3: TGTGCCAGCAGCTTGGTTCCAGGGGTCGGGACTGAAGCTTTCTTT.

For this clone: Being one base from a much bigger clone, this may be a read error. This chain joins TRBV6-5 and TRBJ1-2; no reliable D call. The CDR3 contains 13 residues. Germline values: CDR1 MNHEY, CDR2 SVGAGI. The V gene lost 0 bases and the J gene lost 3 bases, with 5 bases spanning the gap. As DNA, the CDR3 is TGTGCCAGCAGTTACTCGGCAGACTATGGCTACACCTTC. Residues: CASSYSADYGYTF.

The V and J genes are TRBV21-1 and TRBJ1-6; no DNA check was done on the table's D call, TRBD1. TRBV21-1 is described as a pseudogene. The CDR3 loop spans 20 amino acids. The CDR3 coding sequence is TGTGCCATCCCAAGAGCCAACCAAAGAGGCCGATACAGGTATAATTCACCCCTCCACTTT. Its translation: CAIPRANQRGRYRYNSPLHF.

V and J are TRBV10-3 and TRBJ1-5; D possibly corresponds to TRBD1 (5 bases). Germline V lookup: CDR1 ENHRY, CDR2 SYGVKD. V lost 5 bases and J 4 bases, leaving 12 bases between the germline ends. There are 14 residues in the CDR3. The CDR3 sequence is CAISSQGANQPQHF. The CDR3 bases are TGTGCCATCAGTTCGCAGGGTGCAAATCAGCCCCAGCATTTT.

This clone was recorded a few times. The chain combines TRBV7-8 with TRBJ1-1, with D possibly being TRBD1 (5 bases). The V end was cut by 5 bases, the J end by 6 bases, with 19 bases between. This CDR3 spans 15 amino acids. Germline loops: CDR1 SGHVS, CDR2 FQNEAQ. CDR3 nucleotide sequence: TGTGCCAGCAGCCTCCTCTTTTCCTGGGGCGCTGAAGCTTTCTTT. Translating gives CASSLLFSWGAEAFF.

This chain links TRBV30 with TRBJ2-7; TRBD2 aligns across 12 bases. CDR3 size: 14 residues. The ends lost 0 bases at V and 3 bases at J; junction bases unmatched: 0. The germline gives CDR1 GTSNPN, CDR2 SVGIG (reference sequence). The CDR3 here is CAWSVGLAGYEQYF. The CDR3 DNA reads TGTGCCTGGAGTGTGGGACTAGCGGGCTACGAGCAGTACTTC. Combining the CDR3 with reference TRBV30 and TRBJ2-7 gives the whole variable domain SQTIHQWPATLVQPVGSPLSLECTVEGTSNPNLYWYRQAAGRGLQLLFYSVGIGQISSEVPQNLSASRPQDRQFILSSKKLLLSDSGFYLCAWSVGLAGYEQYFGPGTRLTVT.

This chain joins TRBV6-4 and TRBJ1-6; D is unresolved. Germline lookup yields CDR1 MRHNA and CDR2 SNTAGT. The germline V and J ends were trimmed by 6 bases and 8 bases, with 17 bases remaining between them. CDR3 length: 15 amino acids. The CDR3 protein is CASRRGGHSDSPLHF. In DNA form, the CDR3 reads TGTGCCAGCAGGAGAGGAGGGCACAGCGATTCACCCCTCCACTTT.

The chain combines TRBV5-6 with TRBJ1-4; 7 nucleotides line up with TRBD1. CDR1 and CDR2 (germline): SGHDT, YYEEEE. CDR3 length equals 16 residues. Trimming cost V 0 bases and J 0 bases; bases outside gene matches: 2. In nucleotides, the CDR3 is TGTGCCAGCAGCTTGGGCAGGGGGACAACTAATGAAAAACTGTTTTTT. Amino acid sequence: CASSLGRGTTNEKLFF.

The chain carries TRBV28 and TRBJ2-3, with TRBD2 matching 10 bases. V gave up 8 bases and J gave up 4 bases; unmatched junction bases: 0. CDR1 is MDHEN and CDR2 is SYDVKM in the germline V gene. The CDR3 has 12 amino acids. The CDR3 reads CASGLAADTQYF. The CDR3 DNA follows: TGTGCCAGCGGACTAGCGGCAGATACGCAGTATTTT.

Ten or more counts support this clone. The chain combines TRBV3-1 (or the pseudogene TRBV3-2) with TRBJ1-6; 7 bases fit TRBD1. The CDR3 runs 14 residues. Germline V CDR1 and CDR2: LGHDT, YNNKEL (reference sequence). V shed 10 bases and J 8 bases; nucleotides not matched to a gene: 11. CDR3 bases: TGTGCCACCGGGGACAGCTTACTTGATTCACCCCTCCACTTT. It codes for CATGDSLLDSPLHF.

V gene TRBV7-2 combines with J gene TRBJ1-1; D may be TRBD1 (5 bases). The germline CDR1 and CDR2 sequences are SGHTA and FQGNSA. The V end lost 5 bases, the J end lost 1 base, and 14 bases lay between the germline ends. The CDR3 extends over 15 amino acids. CDR3 sequence: CASSPQGTANTEAFF. DNA for the CDR3: TGTGCCAGCAGCCCCCAGGGAACAGCGAACACTGAAGCTTTCTTT.

This clone was seen once. The chain couples TRBV13 to TRBJ1-2, with 7 bases fitting TRBD1. This CDR3 is built from 13 residues. CDR1 and CDR2 from the germline V gene are PRHDT and FYEKMQ (reference sequence). Trimming removed 6 bases from V and 6 bases from J; junction bases left unmatched: 7. This CDR3 is CASSRQGMDGYTF. The CDR3 DNA reads TGTGCCAGCAGTCGACAGGGAATGGATGGCTACACCTTC.

DNA of the CDR3: TGTGCCAGCAGTTACGGCCGGGAGGGCCTCGGTGGCTACACCTTC. Encoded protein: CASSYGREGLGGYTF. The chain recombines TRBV6-5 with TRBJ1-2; D uncertain. The ends were cut back, 2 bases at V and 7 bases at J, with 17 bases in the middle. The CDR3 contains 15 residues. Germline V gene data show CDR1 as MNHEY and CDR2 as SVGAGI.

The chain is built from TRBV12-3 or TRBV12-4 and TRBJ2-3; 10 positions match TRBD2. The CDR3 runs 13 residues. Trimming removed 6 bases from V and 6 bases from J; junction bases left unmatched: 3. This CDR3 reads CASRLAGRDTQYF. The CDR3 coding sequence is TGTGCCAGCAGACTAGCGGGGCGGGATACGCAGTATTTT.